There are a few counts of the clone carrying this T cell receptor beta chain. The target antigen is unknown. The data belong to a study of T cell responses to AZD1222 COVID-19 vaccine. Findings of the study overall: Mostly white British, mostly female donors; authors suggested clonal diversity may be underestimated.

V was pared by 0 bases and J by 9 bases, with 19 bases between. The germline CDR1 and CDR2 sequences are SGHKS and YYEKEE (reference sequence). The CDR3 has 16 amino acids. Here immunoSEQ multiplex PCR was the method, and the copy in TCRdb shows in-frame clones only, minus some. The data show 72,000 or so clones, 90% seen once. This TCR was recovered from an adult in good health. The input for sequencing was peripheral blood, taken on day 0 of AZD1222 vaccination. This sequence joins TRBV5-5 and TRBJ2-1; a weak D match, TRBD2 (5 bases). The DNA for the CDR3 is TGTGCCAGCAGCTTGGAACTGGGAGCCGTGTCAGGTGAGCAGTTCTTC. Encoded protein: CASSLELGAVSGEQFF.